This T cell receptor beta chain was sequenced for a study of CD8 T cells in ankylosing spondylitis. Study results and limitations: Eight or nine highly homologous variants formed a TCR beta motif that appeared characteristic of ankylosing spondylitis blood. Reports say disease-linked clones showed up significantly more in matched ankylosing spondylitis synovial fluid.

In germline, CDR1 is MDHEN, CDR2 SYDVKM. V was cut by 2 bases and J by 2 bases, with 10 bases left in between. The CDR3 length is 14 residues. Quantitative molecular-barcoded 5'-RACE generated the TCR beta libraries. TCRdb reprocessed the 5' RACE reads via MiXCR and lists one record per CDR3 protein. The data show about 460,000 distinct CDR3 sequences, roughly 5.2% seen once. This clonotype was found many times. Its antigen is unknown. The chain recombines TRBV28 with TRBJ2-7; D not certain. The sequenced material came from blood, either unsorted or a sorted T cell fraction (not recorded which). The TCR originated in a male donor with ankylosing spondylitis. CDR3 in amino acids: CASSLVWGTYEQYF. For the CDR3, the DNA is TGTGCCAGCAGTTTAGTCTGGGGTACCTACGAGCAGTACTTC.